This entry lists 10 T cell receptor beta chains sequenced from one sample in a study of cytomegalovirus exposure and HLA in healthy donors. The PCR ran on 60 Vbeta and 13 Jbeta primers. Repertoires were generated with immunoSEQ multiplex PCR, while TCRdb's copy carries only in-frame clones and drops some. The sample carries about 150,000 clones, about four fifths recorded once. The specimen was PBMCs. The source of these receptors is a middle-aged woman in good health and CMV-seropositive.

V usage is TRBV6-6 and J usage is TRBJ1-1; TRBD1 agrees at 8 bases. Germline V gene sequence: CDR1 MNHNY, CDR2 SVGAGI (reference sequence). CDR3 length equals 15 residues. V lost 0 bases, J lost 1 base, and 1 base stayed unmatched. For the CDR3, the DNA is TGTGCCAGCAGTTACTCCGGGACAGGGAACACTGAAGCTTTCTTT. This codes for CASSYSGTGNTEAFF.

The J gene is TRBJ1-5, the V gene TRBV28; tentatively, D is TRBD1 (5 bases). The CDR3 extends over 13 amino acids. Germline CDR1 and CDR2: MDHEN and SYDVKM. Trimming shortened V by 3 bases and J by 4 bases, and 7 bases separated the two germline ends. The CDR3 nucleotides are TGTGCCAGCAGTTTTAAGGGGAATCAGCCCCAGCATTTT. Translated, it gives CASSFKGNQPQHF.

The sample holds a few counts of this clone. This chain uses TRBV7-6 with TRBJ1-3; D may be TRBD1 (5 bases). This CDR3 is 13 amino acids long. Between the trimmed V and J ends, which lost 10 bases and 9 bases, there was a span of 19 bases. Per the germline V gene, CDR1 is SGHVS and CDR2 is FNYEAQ. The CDR3 DNA sequence: TGTGCCACCTCGGGACTTCAGGGCGGCACCATATATTTT. Translated: CATSGLQGGTIYF.

The V call is TRBV28, the J call TRBJ2-1, with TRBD1 matching over 9 bases. V shed 5 bases and J 15 bases; nucleotides not matched to a gene: 23. Germline V CDR1 and CDR2: MDHEN, SYDVKM. The CDR3 sequence is 17 residues long. CDR3 nucleotides: TGTGCCAGCAGTCTCTCGCAATACTGGGGACAGGGTTTCGGATGGTTCTTC. Its translation is CASSLSQYWGQGFGWFF.

This clone was observed once. The rearrangement uses TRBV19 and TRBJ1-6; 7 bases are a match to TRBD1. Germline V gene sequence: CDR1 LNHDA, CDR2 SQIVND (reference sequence). J was trimmed by 4 bases and V by 5 bases; bases with no gene match: 8. The CDR3 is 16 amino acids. The CDR3 loop is CASSLAGQKYNSPLHF. DNA of the CDR3: TGTGCCAGTAGTCTAGCGGGACAGAAGTATAATTCACCCCTCCACTTT.

The chain employs TRBV19 and TRBJ2-1; 12 nucleotides match TRBD2. The ends lost 4 bases at V and 1 base at J; junction bases unmatched: 5. The germline CDR1 and CDR2 sequences are LNHDA and SQIVND (reference sequence). The CDR3 has 17 residues. As DNA, the CDR3 is TGTGCCAGTAGTACCGGGACTAGCGGGCGGTCCTACAATGAGCAGTTCTTC. Protein: CASSTGTSGRSYNEQFF. Combining the CDR3 with reference TRBV19 and TRBJ2-1 gives the whole variable domain DGGITQSPKYLFRKEGQNVTLSCEQNLNHDAMYWYRQDPGQGLRLIYYSQIVNDFQKGDIAEGYSVSREKKESFPLTVTSAQKNPTAFYLCASSTGTSGRSYNEQFFGPGTRLTVL.

The gene calls are TRBV5-1 and TRBJ1-2; the D gene is possibly TRBD1 (5 bases). Trimming stripped 5 bases from V and 3 bases from J, with 11 bases between. This CDR3 has 13 amino acids. The germline CDR1 and CDR2 sequences are SGHRS and YFSETQ. For the CDR3, the DNA is TGCGCCAGCAGTTTAGGGGAGGACTATGGCTACACCTTC. It yields the protein CASSLGEDYGYTF.

As concerns this clone: Other DNA sequences in this specimen translate into the identical CDR3. The chain is built from TRBV14 and TRBJ2-7, with D maybe TRBD1 (5 bases). Germline CDR1 reads SGHDN; CDR2 reads FVKESK. V was shortened by 3 bases and J by 0 bases, with 6 bases between the two germline ends. This CDR3 region has 13 residues. CDR3 in amino acids: CASSHRVSYEQYF. CDR3 sequence (DNA): TGTGCCAGCAGCCACAGGGTCTCCTACGAGCAGTACTTC.

This chain connects TRBV28 to TRBJ1-5, with D possibly being TRBD1 (6 bases). Germline loops: CDR1 MDHEN, CDR2 SYDVKM. With 4 bases removed from V and 2 bases from J, the gap between germline ends came to 15 bases. The CDR3 spans 16 residues. CDR3 bases: TGTGCCAGCAGTTCACAGGGCCTCGGGGGCAATCAGCCCCAGCATTTT. This codes for CASSSQGLGGNQPQHF.

The chain carries TRBV5-5 and TRBJ2-5; 11 bases map to TRBD2. The CDR3 loop spans 19 amino acids. V lost 0 bases and J lost 3; bases outside the gene matches: 13. Germline CDR1 reads SGHKS; CDR2 reads YYEKEE (reference sequence). CDR3 sequence reads: CASSLVPSGGPFLEETQYF. CDR3 coding DNA: TGTGCCAGCAGCTTGGTCCCTAGCGGGGGGCCATTCTTAGAAGAGACCCAGTACTTC.